This T cell receptor beta chain came from a study of blood T cells in healthy people across ages. The CDR3 spans 15 residues. The germline V gene encodes CDR1 MNHNS and CDR2 SASEGT. Using a J-beta primer mix together with a sample-barcoded 5' primer, a second PCR was run for about 7 to 12 cycles. All cDNA molecules were each tagged by a template-switch adaptor with 12 random nucleotides. TCRdb reanalysed the 5' RACE reads using MiXCR and keeps one entry per CDR3 protein. The sample holds 750,000 to 950,000 distinct CDR3 sequences, roughly 26% seen once. About 10 milliliters of peripheral blood were drawn from each donor into EDTA-treated tubes. This clonotype has only a few counts. One end of the junction fails to match germline, which may point to a read error. The sample also formed part of further work on T cells of mothers and their children. That paper states: Thymic selection shapes TCR recombination output similarly in related and unrelated pairs. Related mother-child pairs showed slightly higher but non-significant overlap than unrelated pairs.

The origin of this receptor is a boy younger than 18 in good health. The source material was blood. The chain recombines TRBV6-1 with TRBJ2-7, with TRBD2 matching 7 bases. The closer fit of TRBJ2-1 to the DNA end suggests the J call may be wrong. DNA for the CDR3: TGTGCCAGCAGGGAAGCGGGGACCTCCTACAATGAGCAGTTCTTC. It translates to CASREAGTSYNEQFF.